These 2 T cell receptor beta chains were all obtained from the same sample, sequenced in a study of blood T cells in healthy people across ages. For the second PCR, which ran for 7 to 11 cycles, a sample-barcoded 5' primer and a J-beta primer mix were used. TCRdb re-analysed the 5' RACE reads in MiXCR, keeping a single row per CDR3 protein. This sample has 550,000 to 650,000 distinct CDR3 sequences, with around 31% found just once. Sequences were obtained from blood. The source of these receptors is an elderly woman in good health.

The V and J genes are TRBV6-5 and TRBJ1-2, with a weak D call TRBD1 (5 bases). This CDR3 contains 13 residues. The V and J ends lost 6 bases and 7 bases respectively, with 15 bases between them. CDR1 MNHEY and CDR2 SVGAGI come from the germline V gene. CDR3 bases: TGTGCCAGCAGGGCCAGGTCCGGGGGTGGCTACACCTTC. It encodes CASRARSGGGYTF.

The genes are TRBV4-3 and TRBJ1-5, with 11 bases that match TRBD1. CDR3 length: 15 amino acids. The trim removed 1 base at V and 6 bases at J, leaving 2 bases unmatched. The germline V gene has CDR1 LGHNA and CDR2 YSLEER. The CDR3 nucleotides read TGCGCCAGCAGCCAAGGGACAGGGGGCGGTCAGCCCCAGCATTTT. Amino acids: CASSQGTGGGQPQHF.